The present T cell receptor (beta chain) was sequenced within a study of T cell responses to AZD1222 COVID-19 vaccine. Whole-study findings and limits: Spike-specific TCR breadth and depth grew following two AZD1222 doses. White British people made up most donors, females outnumbered males, and clonal diversity was possibly underestimated. None of the repertoires were sampled until the peak T cell response had passed.

Assay: immunoSEQ multiplex PCR; the TCRdb copy retains only in-frame clones and omits some. The data show 85,000 to 100,000 clones, approximately 89% seen once. About this clone: Antigen unknown.

This specimen consisted of peripheral blood, obtained 28 days after the second AZD1222 dose. The clonotype comes from an adult who received the AZD1222 COVID-19 vaccine.

This CDR3 is CASSNQGDTGELFF. The CDR3 DNA sequence: TGTGCCAGCAGTAACCAGGGGGACACCGGGGAGCTGTTTTTT. The rearrangement uses TRBV28 and TRBJ2-2, with 7 bases identical to TRBD1. The ends lost 5 bases at V and 3 bases at J; junction bases unmatched: 3. The germline V gene has CDR1 MDHEN and CDR2 SYDVKM. This CDR3 contains 14 residues.